This entry lists 23 T cell receptor beta chains sequenced from one sample in a study of shared clonotypes between healthy human individuals. Sequencing was performed with immunoSEQ multiplex PCR; in TCRdb, only in-frame clones are kept and a portion is missing. The table shows about a million clones, with approximately 80% occurring only once. Sequencing used memory CD4+ T cells sorted from blood. Subset denoted: CD45RA-negative fraction. The receptors derive from a man between 18 and 35 years old in good health.

This sequence joins TRBV7-2 and TRBJ2-5; no clear D. This CDR3 comprises 14 residues. Trimming took 2 bases from V and 2 from J, leaving 9 bases between them. Germline assignment: CDR1 SGHTA and CDR2 FQGNSA. In nucleotides, the CDR3 is TGTGCCAGCAGCTTAATTCGGAATCAAGAGACCCAGTACTTC. The encoded protein is CASSLIRNQETQYF.

CDR3 nucleotides: TGTGCCAGCCCGGGGGGGACAGGGCAAGAGACCCAGTACTTC. This codes for CASPGGTGQETQYF. The rearrangement links TRBV2 to TRBJ2-5, with D maybe TRBD1 (9 bases). Germline V gives CDR1 SNHLY, CDR2 FYNNEI. Trimming shortened V by 8 bases and J by 2 bases, and 15 bases separated the two germline ends. The CDR3 runs to 14 residues.

V usage is TRBV23-1 and J usage is TRBJ1-5; D ambiguous. TRBV23-1 is designated an ORF whose function remains uncertain. The CDR3 has 13 amino acids. V was pared by 0 bases and J by 7 bases, with 7 bases between. CDR3 sequence (DNA): TGCGCCAGCAGTCAATCAGGGTTGCAGCCCCAGCATTTT. Its translation is CASSQSGLQPQHF.

CDR3 in amino acids: CAISQQGARYGYTF. The CDR3 nucleotides read TGTGCCATCAGTCAACAGGGGGCGCGGTATGGCTACACCTTC. This rearrangement joins TRBV10-3 to TRBJ1-2, with 9 bases matching TRBD1. Germline V gene data show CDR1 as ENHRY and CDR2 as SYGVKD. This CDR3 has 14 amino acids. Losses at the gene ends were 5 bases for V and 5 bases for J; bases not matched to a gene: 6.

As for this clone: Additional DNA sequences in this sample encode the identical CDR3. The V and J genes are TRBV7-9 and TRBJ2-2; D is ambiguous. V was pared by 0 bases and J by 5 bases, with 4 bases between. Germline-derived CDR1 and CDR2 are SEHNR and FQNEAQ (reference sequence). The CDR3 covers 13 residues. The DNA of the CDR3 is TGTGCCAGCAGCTTAGCTGGGACCGGGGAGCTGTTTTTT. Residues: CASSLAGTGELFF.

The chain recombines TRBV2 with TRBJ1-3; D gene ambiguous. CDR1 and CDR2 from the germline V gene are SNHLY and FYNNEI. V was shortened by 7 bases and J by 0 bases, with 7 bases between the two germline ends. CDR3 length: 13 residues. The CDR3 bases are TGTGCCAGCATTATAGACTCTGGAAACACCATATATTTT. This encodes CASIIDSGNTIYF.

In this sample, this clone turned up a few times. The chain links TRBV5-1 to TRBJ1-2, with D maybe TRBD1 (5 bases). This CDR3 comprises 15 residues. Germline CDR1 is SGHRS and CDR2 is YFSETQ. Trimming took 2 bases from V and 2 from J, leaving 13 bases between them. CDR3 in amino acids: CASSLRWGENYGYTF. CDR3 sequence (DNA): TGCGCCAGCAGCTTACGTTGGGGGGAGAACTATGGCTACACCTTC.

V usage is TRBV10-3 and J usage is TRBJ2-3, with 7 bases identical to TRBD2. Germline loops: CDR1 ENHRY, CDR2 SYGVKD. This CDR3 spans 17 amino acids. V lost 0 bases, J lost 4 bases, and 10 bases stayed unmatched. CDR3 residues: CAISESSGAGAADTQYF. The CDR3 DNA is TGTGCCATCAGTGAGTCGTCCGGTGCGGGAGCGGCAGATACGCAGTATTTT.

V and J are TRBV9 and TRBJ1-1; D might be TRBD1 (5 bases). Germline loops: CDR1 SGDLS, CDR2 YYNGEE. The length of the CDR3 is 17 residues. With 1 base removed from V and 6 bases from J, the gap between germline ends came to 22 bases. CDR3 amino acids: CASSVSYGGGNPAEAFF. The CDR3, as DNA: TGTGCCAGCAGCGTATCATATGGGGGAGGGAACCCCGCTGAAGCTTTCTTT.

In this sample, this clone turned up a few times. This sequence joins TRBV7-2 and TRBJ2-4; 8 bases agree with TRBD1. Germline values: CDR1 SGHTA, CDR2 FQGNSA. CDR3 length: 13 amino acids. After removal of 2 bases from V and 6 bases from J, the junction contained 0 bases not matched to a gene. CDR3 coding DNA: TGTGCCAGCAGCTTAACAGGGGGAAACATTCAGTACTTC. It codes for CASSLTGGNIQYF.

The V and J genes are TRBV28 and TRBJ1-2; TRBD1 agrees at 7 bases. Germline V lookup: CDR1 MDHEN, CDR2 SYDVKM. Germline trimming cut 7 bases from V and 1 base from J; bases unmatched to any gene: 3. The CDR3 is 13 amino acids. CDR3 sequence (DNA): TGTGCCAGCACCGGGACAGTTAACTATGGCTACACCTTC. Residues: CASTGTVNYGYTF.

The rearrangement uses TRBV29-1 and TRBJ1-2; tentative D call: TRBD1 (6 bases). V shed 3 bases and J shed 2 bases, with 16 bases lying between them. The CDR3 spans 15 residues. Looked up from germline, CDR1 is SQVTM and CDR2 is ANQGSEA. The CDR3 sequence: CSVEPAGAINYGYTF. The CDR3 nucleotides are TGCAGCGTTGAGCCGGCAGGGGCAATCAACTATGGCTACACCTTC. Full variable domain (remainder filled in from reference TRBV29-1 and TRBJ1-2): SAVISQKPSRDICQRGTSLTIQCQVDSQVTMMFWYRQQPGQSLTLIATANQGSEATYESGFVIDKFPISRPNLTFSTLTVSNMSPEDSSIYLCSVEPAGAINYGYTFGSGTRLTVV.

The chain couples TRBV2 to TRBJ1-2; D is unclear. The CDR3 totals 12 residues. Trimming pared 7 bases from V and 4 bases from J, leaving 10 bases between. Germline values: CDR1 SNHLY, CDR2 FYNNEI. CDR3 loop: CASTREFYGYTF. In nucleotides, the CDR3 is TGTGCCAGCACCCGGGAGTTCTATGGCTACACCTTC.

The chain combines TRBV7-8 with TRBJ1-6; D is unclear. V was shortened by 3 bases and J by 13 bases, with 10 bases between the two germline ends. The CDR3 is made up of 12 amino acids. Germline loops: CDR1 SGHVS, CDR2 FQNEAQ. The CDR3 bases are TGTGCCAGCAGCTTCAACGGTTTGCCCCTCCACTTT. It encodes CASSFNGLPLHF. Drawing the rest from reference TRBV7-8 and TRBJ1-6, the complete variable domain is GAGVSQSPRYKVAKRGQDVALRCDPISGHVSLFWYQQALGQGPEFLTYFQNEAQLDKSGLPSDRFFAERPEGSVSTLKIQRTQQEDSAVYLCASSFNGLPLHFGNGTRLTVT.

V gene TRBV19 combines with J gene TRBJ2-3; D is possibly TRBD1 (6 bases). The V and J ends lost 4 bases and 6 bases respectively, with 11 bases between them. The CDR3 has 13 residues. Germline assignment: CDR1 LNHDA and CDR2 SQIVND (reference sequence). DNA for the CDR3: TGTGCCAGTAGTAACATGAGGGGGGATACGCAGTATTTT. The encoded protein is CASSNMRGDTQYF.

This sequence joins TRBV15 and TRBJ2-7, with 7 bases matching TRBD2. Germline assignment: CDR1 LNHNV and CDR2 YYDKDF (reference sequence). This CDR3 is 14 amino acids long. V lost 7 bases to trimming and J lost 4 bases; unmatched junction nucleotides: 10. This chain's CDR3 is CATKENSGSYEQYF. For the CDR3, the DNA is TGTGCCACCAAGGAGAATAGCGGGTCTTACGAGCAGTACTTC.

CDR3 residues: CAWADRDTEAFF. DNA of the CDR3: TGTGCCTGGGCGGACAGGGACACTGAAGCTTTCTTT. This sequence joins TRBV30 and TRBJ1-1; 8 bases map to TRBD1. Germline V CDR1 and CDR2: GTSNPN, SVGIG (reference sequence). This CDR3 comprises 12 residues. After removal of 5 bases from V and 3 bases from J, the junction contained 2 bases not matched to a gene.

J is TRBJ2-6 and V is TRBV5-1, with D hard to call. Trimming cost V 0 bases and J 2 bases, with 6 bases left between them. This CDR3 has 15 amino acids. CDR1 is SGHRS, CDR2 YFSETQ, per germline. The CDR3 bases are TGCGCCAGCAGCTTGGACGGAACTGGGGCCAACGTCCTGACTTTC. Translated, it gives CASSLDGTGANVLTF. Full variable domain (rest looked up from reference TRBV5-1 and TRBJ2-6): KAGVTQTPRYLIKTRGQQVTLSCSPISGHRSVSWYQQTPGQGLQFLFEYFSETQRNKGNFPGRFSGRQFSNSRSEMNVSTLELGDSALYLCASSLDGTGANVLTFGAGSRLTVL.

This clone occurred once. V and J are TRBV7-8 and TRBJ2-1; 9 bases match TRBD2. Germline V CDR1 and CDR2: SGHVS, FQNEAQ. The ends lost 5 bases at V and 5 bases at J; junction bases unmatched: 10. CDR3 size: 16 residues. The CDR3 region is CASSPQTSGWDNEQFF. CDR3 nucleotide sequence: TGTGCCAGCAGCCCCCAGACTAGCGGATGGGACAATGAGCAGTTCTTC.

This chain uses TRBV7-2 with TRBJ1-1; weak D call: TRBD1 (5 bases). V was pared by 5 bases and J by 0 bases, with 13 bases between. Per germline, CDR1 SGHTA and CDR2 FQGNSA. The CDR3 runs 15 residues. CDR3 residues: CASSRETDLNTEAFF. The DNA for the CDR3 is TGTGCCAGCAGCCGGGAGACAGACCTGAACACTGAAGCTTTCTTT.

Notes on this clone: Other DNA sequences in this sample translate to the same CDR3. V usage is TRBV6-5 and J usage is TRBJ2-5; 7 bases map to TRBD2. The germline gives CDR1 MNHEY, CDR2 SVGAGI. V gave up 0 bases and J gave up 5 bases; unmatched junction bases: 6. The CDR3 length is 15 residues. The CDR3 here is CASSYSAGGRETQYF. In DNA form, the CDR3 reads TGTGCCAGCAGTTACTCGGCCGGGGGGAGGGAGACCCAGTACTTC.

The genes are TRBV19 and TRBJ2-6, with 7 nucleotides matching TRBD1. Trimming took 7 bases from V and 0 from J; bases not matched to a gene: 12. The CDR3 runs to 18 residues. Germline CDR1 LNHDA, CDR2 SQIVND (reference sequence). Written as DNA, the CDR3 is TGTGCCAGTACCGGGGACAGCCGAAAAATCTCTGGGGCCAACGTCCTGACTTTC. Translating gives CASTGDSRKISGANVLTF.

This clone appeared once. The rearrangement joins TRBV4-3 to TRBJ2-2; D not certain. Trimming stripped 0 bases from V and 0 bases from J, with 8 bases between. Germline CDR1 and CDR2: LGHNA and YSLEER. The CDR3 runs 16 residues. This CDR3 reads CASSQEPYANTGELFF. CDR3 DNA sequence: TGCGCCAGCAGCCAAGAGCCGTACGCGAACACCGGGGAGCTGTTTTTT.